The 5 T cell receptor beta chains presented below share a single source sample, sequenced in a study of blood T cell repertoires in COVID-19. The repertoire was sequenced with immunoSEQ multiplex PCR; TCRdb's copy has only in-frame clones and lacks some. The data hold 200,000 to 300,000 clones, with 86% observed a single time. The source material was peripheral blood. All receptors come from a man aged 35 to 55 who had recovered from COVID-19.

The chain has TRBV5-1 and TRBJ1-6, with 7 bases identical to TRBD1. Germline trimming cut 0 bases from V and 11 bases from J; bases unmatched to any gene: 5. Germline V lookup: CDR1 SGHRS, CDR2 YFSETQ. This CDR3 spans 14 amino acids. The CDR3 loop reads CASSLGQGLTPLHF. The CDR3 region has the DNA TGCGCCAGCAGCTTGGGACAGGGTCTAACACCCCTCCACTTT.

The chain employs TRBV5-1 and TRBJ2-1; TRBD2 matches at 13 bases. Germline V gene lookup returns CDR1 SGHRS and CDR2 YFSETQ. The CDR3 extends over 16 amino acids. V lost 3 bases and J lost 6; bases outside the gene matches: 6. DNA for the CDR3: TGCGCCAGCAGCTGGGATACTAGCGGGAGGGCCAATGAGCAGTTCTTC. As protein: CASSWDTSGRANEQFF.

This clone has only one observation. The J gene is TRBJ1-2, the V gene TRBV6-2 or TRBV6-3; no reliable D call. Germline CDR1 and CDR2: MNHEY and SVGEGT. Trimming cost V 5 bases and J 8 bases, with 12 bases left between them. This CDR3 is 12 amino acids long. The CDR3 nucleotides are TGTGCCAGCAGTCTCGGACTGGAAGGCTACACCTTC. Translation gives CASSLGLEGYTF.

The chain has TRBV4-3 and TRBJ2-3; 11 bases match TRBD2. Germline lookup yields CDR1 LGHNA and CDR2 YSLEER. The V segment lost 2 bases and the J segment 1 base; nucleotides outside the gene matches: 5. The CDR3 extends over 17 amino acids. CDR3 protein: CASSQTSGGYGTDTQYF. The CDR3 region has the DNA TGCGCCAGCAGCCAAACTAGCGGGGGCTATGGCACAGATACGCAGTATTTT.

The chain is built from TRBV11-2 and TRBJ1-1, with D possibly being TRBD1 (5 bases). V dropped 1 base and J dropped 4 bases, with 13 bases sitting between them. Looked up from germline, CDR1 is SGHAT and CDR2 is FQNNGV. This CDR3 is 15 amino acids long. DNA for the CDR3: TGTGCCAGCAGCTTAGTACGGGGGGTGACCACTGAAGCTTTCTTT. Its protein is CASSLVRGVTTEAFF.